Shown below are 23 T cell receptor beta chains from a single sample sequenced in a study of T cell responses to AZD1222 COVID-19 vaccine. Using immunoSEQ multiplex PCR, the repertoire was profiled, and TCRdb retains in-frame clones only, with some absent. The data hold under 130,000 clones, with roughly 90% observed a single time. This specimen consisted of peripheral blood, obtained on day 0 of AZD1222 vaccination. These receptors were taken from an adult in good health.

This rearrangement joins TRBV7-2 to TRBJ2-7; no firm D call. CDR1 is SGHTA and CDR2 is FQGNSA in the germline V gene. Between the trimmed V and J ends, which lost 2 bases and 3 bases, there was a span of 11 bases. The CDR3 spans 14 residues. This CDR3 is CASSLNSEDYEQYF. The CDR3 nucleotides read TGTGCCAGCAGCTTAAATTCTGAGGACTACGAGCAGTACTTC. Filled out from reference TRBV7-2 and TRBJ2-7, the complete variable domain reads GAGVSQSPSNKVTEKGKDVELRCDPISGHTALYWYRQSLGQGLEFLIYFQGNSAPDKSGLPSDRFSAERTGGSVSTLTIQRTQQEDSAVYLCASSLNSEDYEQYFGPGTRLTVT.

The chain combines TRBV18 with TRBJ1-5; TRBD1 agrees at 8 bases. Germline assignment: CDR1 KGHSH and CDR2 LQKENI. CDR3 size: 14 residues. The trim removed 3 bases at V and 5 bases at J, leaving 3 bases unmatched. The DNA of the CDR3 is TGTGCCAGCTCACCTCAGGGGGCCCATCAGCCCCAGCATTTT. Encoded protein: CASSPQGAHQPQHF. Together with reference TRBV18 and TRBJ1-5, the CDR3 gives the full variable domain: NAGVMQNPRHLVRRRGQEARLRCSPMKGHSHVYWYRQLPEEGLKFMVYLQKENIIDESGMPKERFSAEFPKEGPSILRIQQVVRGDSAAYFCASSPQGAHQPQHFGDGTRLSIL.

This clone was seen a handful of times. The chain uses TRBV19 and TRBJ1-3; a possible D gene is TRBD1 (6 bases). This CDR3 is built from 16 residues. Germline V gene data show CDR1 as LNHDA and CDR2 as SQIVND (reference sequence). Between the trimmed V and J ends, which lost 3 bases and 1 base, there was a span of 13 bases. In nucleotides, the CDR3 is TGTGCCAGTAGTATCGGTTACGGACAGTCTGGAAACACCATATATTTT. Encoded protein: CASSIGYGQSGNTIYF.

This chain joins TRBV6-6 and TRBJ1-2; D gene uncertain. The germline V and J ends were trimmed by 1 base and 2 bases, with 8 bases remaining between them. The CDR3 totals 14 residues. Germline CDR1 MNHNY, CDR2 SVGAGI (reference sequence). The DNA of the CDR3 is TGTGCCAGCAGTTACTTGGCAGAGAACTATGGCTACACCTTC. Its translation: CASSYLAENYGYTF.

The V gene is TRBV27, the J gene TRBJ2-7, with 7 bases identical to TRBD1. After removal of 0 bases from V and 9 bases from J, the junction contained 11 bases not matched to a gene. Germline CDR1 reads MNHEY; CDR2 reads SMNVEV (reference sequence). The CDR3 covers 15 residues. The CDR3 DNA follows: TGTGCCAGCAGTTTATCGGGGACAGTCCCCTCGTGGCAGTACTTC. As protein: CASSLSGTVPSWQYF.

This rearrangement joins TRBV6-5 to TRBJ1-6; D ambiguous. CDR1 and CDR2 from the germline V gene are MNHEY and SVGAGI. With 6 bases removed from V and 5 bases from J, the gap between germline ends came to 11 bases. The CDR3 is 14 amino acids. Here the CDR3 DNA reads TGTGCCAGCAGGAAGAGGGCCGATAATTCACCCCTCCACTTT. Amino acids: CASRKRADNSPLHF.

The gene calls are TRBV15 and TRBJ1-3, with TRBD1 identical over 10 bases. CDR3 size: 17 residues. The junction had 8 bases not matched to a gene; V was cut back by 5 bases and J by 1 base. Germline CDR1 is LNHNV and CDR2 is YYDKDF (reference sequence). CDR3 DNA: TGTGCCACCAGCCCGTTCAGGACAGGGGGATCTGGAAACACCATATATTTT. Translated, it gives CATSPFRTGGSGNTIYF.

This CDR3 is CASSLLQGQYSNQPQHF. In DNA form, the CDR3 reads TGTGCCAGCAGCTTACTGCAGGGCCAGTATAGCAATCAGCCCCAGCATTTT. The chain links TRBV7-8 to TRBJ1-5; possible D gene TRBD1, 5 bases. The CDR3 spans 17 residues. Between the trimmed V and J ends, which lost 2 bases and 0 bases, there was a span of 14 bases. Germline V gene sequence: CDR1 SGHVS, CDR2 FQNEAQ.

The chain recombines TRBV4-1 with TRBJ2-2; D is possibly TRBD1 (5 bases). Trimming took 1 base from V and 2 from J, leaving 8 bases between them. Germline CDR1 is MGHRA and CDR2 is YSYEKL. The CDR3 has 15 residues. DNA for the CDR3: TGCGCCAGCAGCCAAGGCAGGGTTAACACCGGGGAGCTGTTTTTT. Protein product: CASSQGRVNTGELFF.

The chain recombines TRBV20-1 with TRBJ1-1; D is unresolved. CDR3 length equals 11 residues. Germline V gives CDR1 DFQATT, CDR2 SNEGSKA (reference sequence). Trimming cost V 2 bases and J 11 bases, with 12 bases left between them. The CDR3 nucleotides are TGCAGTGCTAGATTTTCTGGGTGGGCTTTCTTT. Encoded protein: CSARFSGWAFF.

The chain joins TRBV2 to TRBJ1-1; tentatively, D is TRBD1 (6 bases). Germline V gene lookup returns CDR1 SNHLY and CDR2 FYNNEI. The V gene lost 4 bases and the J gene lost 5 bases, with 17 bases spanning the gap. CDR3 length: 15 residues. CDR3 sequence: CASSALQGGRTEAFF. CDR3 bases: TGTGCCAGCAGTGCCCTACAGGGAGGGAGGACTGAAGCTTTCTTT.

The J gene is TRBJ2-2, the V gene TRBV6-1; TRBD2 matches 7 bases. Per the germline V gene, CDR1 is MNHNS and CDR2 is SASEGT. With V trimmed by 1 base and J by 7 bases, 3 bases remained unmatched. The CDR3 runs 14 residues. Written as DNA, the CDR3 is TGTGCCAGCAGTGAAGTTGCTAGCGGCGGGGAGCTGTTTTTT. It yields the protein CASSEVASGGELFF.

V usage is TRBV4-2 and J usage is TRBJ2-3, with a possible D match to TRBD2 (7 bases). The CDR3 runs 15 residues. CDR1 is LGHNA, CDR2 YNFKEQ, per germline. V gave up 2 bases and J gave up 5 bases, with 14 bases separating them. The CDR3 region has the DNA TGTGCCAGCAGCCAAAGGGGGGGGGCCGGAGATACGCAGTATTTT. Protein sequence: CASSQRGGAGDTQYF.

The chain is built from TRBV28 and TRBJ1-2, with a possible D match to TRBD1 (6 bases). The CDR3 covers 11 residues. V dropped 10 bases and J dropped 4 bases, with 10 bases sitting between them. Germline V lookup: CDR1 MDHEN, CDR2 SYDVKM. The CDR3 bases are TGTGCCACACAAGGGGGCTATGGCTACACCTTC. It translates to CATQGGYGYTF.

The chain couples TRBV7-9 to TRBJ2-2; D remains unclear. V shed 2 bases and J shed 6 bases, with 10 bases lying between them. CDR1 is SEHNR and CDR2 is FQNEAQ in the germline V gene (reference sequence). CDR3 length: 14 residues. CDR3 amino acids: CASSLSLSAGELFF. CDR3 bases: TGTGCCAGCAGCTTATCCTTGTCTGCCGGGGAGCTGTTTTTT.

The genes are TRBV27 and TRBJ2-7, with D possibly being TRBD1 (6 bases). Trimming removed 6 bases at V and 9 bases at J, with 18 bases between. CDR1 MNHEY and CDR2 SMNVEV come from the germline V gene (reference sequence). The CDR3 spans 13 residues. CDR3 protein: CASSPRSGTRQYF. The CDR3 nucleotides read TGTGCCAGCAGCCCTAGGTCTGGGACAAGGCAGTACTTC.

The V call is TRBV28, the J call TRBJ1-5, with TRBD1 as a possible D gene (6 bases). The ends were cut back, 7 bases at V and 7 bases at J, with 17 bases in the middle. CDR1 is MDHEN and CDR2 is SYDVKM in the germline V gene. CDR3 length: 14 residues. CDR3 DNA: TGTGCCAGCAACAAGGGGGGGGCTGGGCAGCCCCAGCATTTT. It translates to CASNKGGAGQPQHF. Combining the CDR3 with reference TRBV28 and TRBJ1-5 gives the whole variable domain DVKVTQSSRYLVKRTGEKVFLECVQDMDHENMFWYRQDPGLGLRLIYFSYDVKMKEKGDIPEGYSVSREKKERFSLILESASTNQTSMYLCASNKGGAGQPQHFGDGTRLSIL.

The V call is TRBV6-6, the J call TRBJ1-3; tentatively, D is TRBD1 (6 bases). Trimming shortened V by 2 bases and J by 2 bases, and 13 bases separated the two germline ends. CDR1 and CDR2 from the germline V gene are MNHNY and SVGAGI (reference sequence). CDR3 size: 16 residues. The CDR3 DNA reads as TGTGCCAGCAGTTACGCCATGGGGGGCACTGGAAACACCATATATTTT. It codes for CASSYAMGGTGNTIYF.

This clone appeared a few times. CDR3: CASSPLAVRVQFF. CDR3 nucleotide sequence: TGTGCCAGCAGCCCCCTAGCGGTTCGCGTGCAGTTCTTC. The gene calls are TRBV28 and TRBJ2-1; 7 nucleotides align to TRBD2. J gave up 12 bases and V 6 bases, and 11 bases lay outside the gene matches. The CDR3 has 13 residues. Germline V gene lookup returns CDR1 MDHEN and CDR2 SYDVKM.

The chain employs TRBV6-5 and TRBJ2-7; D unclear. Trimming cost V 7 bases and J 10 bases, with 23 bases left between them. Germline-derived CDR1 and CDR2 are MNHEY and SVGAGI. The length of the CDR3 is 14 residues. The CDR3 DNA sequence: TGTGCCAGCACTTTCCCGAATGGGCAGTCCGACCAGTACTTC. Protein sequence: CASTFPNGQSDQYF.

V is TRBV3-1 (or the pseudogene TRBV3-2) and J is TRBJ2-2; possible D gene TRBD2, 6 bases. Germline-derived CDR1 and CDR2 are LGHDT and YNNKEL (reference sequence). Between the trimmed V and J ends, which lost 2 bases and 9 bases, there was a span of 19 bases. CDR3 length: 16 residues. The CDR3 nucleotides are TGTGCCAGCAGCCAAAAGGGACTGGCGGTAACCTGGGAGCTGTTTTTT. Its protein is CASSQKGLAVTWELFF.

The V call is TRBV6-1, the J call TRBJ2-2; D gene ambiguous. The CDR3 covers 13 residues. The germline V and J ends were trimmed by 3 bases and 3 bases, with 5 bases remaining between them. Germline assignment: CDR1 MNHNS and CDR2 SASEGT. CDR3 coding DNA: TGTGCCAGCAGTGACCGGGACACCGGGGAGCTGTTTTTT. Its translation: CASSDRDTGELFF.

As for this clone: One end of the junction fails to match germline, which may point to a read error. The chain has TRBV5-8 and TRBJ1-2; no clear D. This CDR3 is built from 12 residues. Germline CDR1 and CDR2: SGHTS and YDEGEE. CDR3 loop: CASSLALQVVAF. CDR3 nucleotide sequence: TGTGCCAGCAGCTTGGCCCTTCAGGTCGTCGCCTTC.